The 24 T cell receptor beta chains below come from one sample, sequenced in a study of beta chain features in type 1 diabetes. The whole isolated RNA underwent reverse transcription, so sequencing captured expressed TCRB transcripts. The table came from immunoSEQ multiplex PCR; TCRdb's copy has only in-frame clones and leaves some out. The data contain 350,000 or so clones, about 18% of them singletons. Source material: naive CD4+ T cells from blood. The receptors come from a woman aged 18-29 years in good health.

J is TRBJ2-1 and V is TRBV5-1, with 7 bases lining up with TRBD2. With 2 bases clipped from V and 6 bases from J, the junction kept 5 bases outside the gene matches. Germline V gene sequence: CDR1 SGHRS, CDR2 YFSETQ. The CDR3 totals 14 residues. The CDR3 region is CASSFLAAGNEQFF. The CDR3 bases are TGCGCCAGCAGCTTTCTAGCGGCTGGCAATGAGCAGTTCTTC.

This clone was counted between two and nine times. The rearrangement joins TRBV14 to TRBJ1-4; D might be TRBD1 (5 bases). The CDR3 runs 14 residues. From germline, CDR1 is SGHDN and CDR2 FVKESK. V shed 0 bases and J shed 10 bases, with 12 bases lying between them. DNA of the CDR3: TGTGCCAGCAGCCAAGATACCTTGCAGGGAAAACTGTTTTTT. Translating gives CASSQDTLQGKLFF.

This clone was observed a few times. The genes are TRBV7-2 and TRBJ1-1; D is possibly TRBD1 (5 bases). The CDR3 consists of 14 residues. V lost 3 bases, J lost 3 bases, and 11 bases lay in between. CDR1 and CDR2 (germline): SGHTA, FQGNSA. The CDR3 sequence: CASSFGGRDTEAFF. CDR3 DNA sequence: TGTGCCAGCAGCTTTGGGGGGAGGGACACTGAAGCTTTCTTT.

Concerning this clone: Other nucleotide sequences from this sample produce the same CDR3. The CDR3 coding sequence is TGCAGCGTGGCGCCGGGGACTGAAGCTTTCTTT. Its translation is CSVAPGTEAFF. The rearrangement joins TRBV29-1 to TRBJ1-1, with unresolved D. CDR1 and CDR2 from the germline V gene are SQVTM and ANQGSEA. Between the trimmed V and J ends, which lost 6 bases and 5 bases, there was a span of 10 bases. CDR3 length: 11 residues.

V is TRBV7-9 and J is TRBJ2-7, with 8 bases lining up with TRBD1. This CDR3 has 14 residues. V shed 5 bases, J shed 4 bases, and the junction held 7 bases outside the gene matches. Germline assignment: CDR1 SEHNR and CDR2 FQNEAQ (reference sequence). The CDR3 nucleotides are TGTGCCAGCAGCCCCCGGACAGGGAAATACGAGCAGTACTTC. It is translated as CASSPRTGKYEQYF.

The chain uses TRBV7-9 and TRBJ2-7, with D unresolved. V dropped 4 bases and J dropped 0 bases, with 10 bases sitting between them. Germline CDR1 reads SEHNR; CDR2 reads FQNEAQ (reference sequence). This CDR3 contains 14 residues. The CDR3 loop is CASSSFPSSYEQYF. The DNA for the CDR3 is TGTGCCAGCAGCTCTTTCCCCAGCTCCTACGAGCAGTACTTC. Complete variable domain (other parts from reference TRBV7-9 and TRBJ2-7): DTGVSQNPRHKITKRGQNVTFRCDPISEHNRLYWYRQTLGQGPEFLTYFQNEAQLEKSRLLSDRFSAERPKGSFSTLEIQRTEQGDSAMYLCASSSFPSSYEQYFGPGTRLTVT.

J is TRBJ2-5 and V is TRBV21-1; TRBD1 is taken as the D call from the table, unchecked against the DNA. Matching the DNA end better, TRBJ2-7 makes the J call doubtful. TRBV21-1 is deemed a pseudogene. The CDR3 contains 17 residues. The CDR3 spells CASSGMPTGPHKHEQYF. CDR3 coding DNA: TGTGCCAGCAGCGGGATGCCGACAGGGCCCCATAAGCACGAGCAGTACTTC.

The chain joins TRBV30 to TRBJ2-5, with TRBD1 identical over 7 bases. There are 15 residues in the CDR3. Trimming cost V 0 bases and J 5 bases; bases outside gene matches: 9. Germline CDR1 and CDR2: GTSNPN and SVGIG (reference sequence). The CDR3 DNA reads as TGTGCCTGGAGTGTACGGCAGGGGGTACAGGAGACCCAGTACTTC. Translated: CAWSVRQGVQETQYF.

This clone has only a few counts. The CDR3: CASSFQQTTGELFF. The CDR3 DNA is TGTGCCAGCAGCTTCCAACAGACCACCGGGGAGCTGTTTTTT. The chain combines TRBV7-2 with TRBJ2-2, with D hard to call. V gave up 3 bases and J gave up 4 bases, with 9 bases separating them. The CDR3 is 14 amino acids. From germline, CDR1 is SGHTA and CDR2 FQGNSA.

This sequence joins TRBV30 and TRBJ1-1; D is perhaps TRBD1 (5 bases). CDR1 and CDR2 (germline): GTSNPN, SVGIG (reference sequence). V lost 0 bases and J 5 bases, leaving 10 bases between the germline ends. There are 13 residues in the CDR3. In DNA, the CDR3 is TGTGCCTGGAGTGTAGGACATGGTACTGAAGCTTTCTTT. This sequence encodes CAWSVGHGTEAFF.

The V and J genes are TRBV7-2 and TRBJ1-5, with 8 bases fitting TRBD1. Germline V CDR1 and CDR2: SGHTA, FQGNSA. The CDR3 spans 15 residues. V was clipped by 3 bases and J by 6 bases; unmatched bases: 7. CDR3 sequence (DNA): TGTGCCAGCAGCTTCGGACAGGGTGGGAGTCAGCCCCAGCATTTT. Protein: CASSFGQGGSQPQHF. Full variable domain (rest looked up from reference TRBV7-2 and TRBJ1-5): GAGVSQSPSNKVTEKGKDVELRCDPISGHTALYWYRQSLGQGLEFLIYFQGNSAPDKSGLPSDRFSAERTGGSVSTLTIQRTQQEDSAVYLCASSFGQGGSQPQHFGDGTRLSIL.

A few counts support this clone. The chain employs TRBV7-9 and TRBJ2-7, with TRBD1 matching 10 bases. The CDR3 consists of 14 residues. The trim removed 5 bases at V and 6 bases at J, leaving 7 bases unmatched. Germline loops: CDR1 SEHNR, CDR2 FQNEAQ (reference sequence). CDR3 DNA sequence: TGTGCCAGCAGCATGCCGGACAGGGGGTTCGAGCAGTACTTC. This gives the protein CASSMPDRGFEQYF.

This clone has just a few counts. This chain joins TRBV2 and TRBJ2-5, with TRBD1 matching over 7 bases. CDR3 length: 14 residues. V trimming: 1 base; J trimming: 4 bases; junction bases outside the gene matches: 3. Germline V gene lookup returns CDR1 SNHLY and CDR2 FYNNEI. The DNA for the CDR3 is TGTGCCAGCAGTGAAGAAGGGACAGTAGAGACCCAGTACTTC. This codes for CASSEEGTVETQYF.

The CDR3 coding sequence is TGCAGCGTTGAACGGCCTCTCAGCGCTGAAGCTTTCTTT. Its protein product is CSVERPLSAEAFF. The rearrangement uses TRBV29-1 and TRBJ1-1; D not certain. The V end was cut by 2 bases, the J end by 6 bases, with 13 bases between. The germline CDR1 and CDR2 sequences are SQVTM and ANQGSEA. The CDR3 is 13 amino acids.

This chain links TRBV9 with TRBJ2-1, with 13 positions matching TRBD2. The length of the CDR3 is 17 residues. Germline V lookup: CDR1 SGDLS, CDR2 YYNGEE. V was pared by 4 bases and J by 1 base, with 5 bases of the junction left unmatched. CDR3 sequence reads: CASSSGLAGASYNEQFF. The CDR3 coding sequence is TGTGCCAGCAGCAGCGGACTAGCGGGAGCTTCCTACAATGAGCAGTTCTTC.

The chain links TRBV30 to TRBJ1-2; 7 bases fit TRBD1. Germline values: CDR1 GTSNPN, CDR2 SVGIG (reference sequence). The CDR3 length is 14 residues. J was trimmed by 8 bases and V by 1 base; bases with no gene match: 10. The CDR3 coding sequence is TGTGCCTGGAGTGAAGAGACAGGGTTTAGGGGCTACACCTTC. Protein sequence: CAWSEETGFRGYTF.

The rearrangement joins TRBV18 to TRBJ1-1; 9 bases are shared with TRBD1. Germline loops: CDR1 KGHSH, CDR2 LQKENI. The V gene end was trimmed by 3 bases and the J gene end by 10 bases; junction bases not matched to a gene: 9. This CDR3 region has 14 residues. The CDR3 here is CASSPGQGSLLAFF. CDR3 in DNA: TGTGCCAGCTCACCCGGACAGGGGTCGCTTTTAGCTTTCTTT.

The chain has TRBV5-1 and TRBJ1-2, with TRBD1 matching 9 bases. The ends lost 1 base at V and 7 bases at J; junction bases unmatched: 5. The CDR3 length is 14 residues. The germline V gene has CDR1 SGHRS and CDR2 YFSETQ. The CDR3 nucleotides are TGCGCCAGCAGCTTGACAGGGGGCGCTGGTGGCTACACCTTC. Its translation is CASSLTGGAGGYTF.

V gene TRBV10-3 combines with J gene TRBJ2-7; D ambiguous. CDR1 and CDR2 from the germline V gene are ENHRY and SYGVKD. The CDR3 sequence is 11 residues long. Trimming pared 10 bases from V and 5 bases from J, leaving 12 bases between. The chain's CDR3 is CATWAGNEQYF. CDR3 bases: TGTGCCACCTGGGCAGGAAACGAGCAGTACTTC.

The chain links TRBV30 to TRBJ2-3; TRBD2 aligns across 10 bases. This CDR3 has 15 amino acids. Germline CDR1 and CDR2: GTSNPN and SVGIG (reference sequence). V lost 3 bases and J lost 2; bases outside the gene matches: 5. CDR3 amino acids: CAWRGLAGDTDTQYF. In nucleotides, the CDR3 is TGTGCCTGGAGAGGGCTAGCGGGGGACACAGATACGCAGTATTTT.

This clone was picked up a small number of times. The chain combines TRBV7-9 with TRBJ1-5; D unclear. This CDR3 comprises 12 residues. Germline lookup yields CDR1 SEHNR and CDR2 FQNEAQ (reference sequence). The V end lost 6 bases, the J end lost 0 bases, and 3 bases lay between the germline ends. CDR3 DNA: TGTGCCAGCAGTCTTAGCAATCAGCCCCAGCATTTT. Translating it yields CASSLSNQPQHF.

This clone was detected a few times. The CDR3 bases are TGCGCCAGCAGCTGGACAGGGACGAGCTCCTACGAGCAGTACTTC. Its translation is CASSWTGTSSYEQYF. The J gene is TRBJ2-7, the V gene TRBV5-1, with 8 positions matching TRBD1. Germline V CDR1 and CDR2: SGHRS, YFSETQ. CDR3 size: 15 residues. Trimming took 3 bases from V and 0 from J; bases not matched to a gene: 5. The whole variable domain, filled in from reference TRBV5-1 and TRBJ2-7, reads KAGVTQTPRYLIKTRGQQVTLSCSPISGHRSVSWYQQTPGQGLQFLFEYFSETQRNKGNFPGRFSGRQFSNSRSEMNVSTLELGDSALYLCASSWTGTSSYEQYFGPGTRLTVT.

The V gene is TRBV11-2, the J gene TRBJ2-1, with 14 nucleotides matching TRBD2. The germline V gene has CDR1 SGHAT and CDR2 FQNNGV. J lost 8 bases, V lost 5 bases, and 8 bases had no gene match. This CDR3 is built from 16 residues. The CDR3 region has the DNA TGTGCCAGCAGCACAGGGACTAGCGGGAGACTCGATGAGCAGTTCTTC. Protein sequence: CASSTGTSGRLDEQFF. Drawing the rest from reference TRBV11-2 and TRBJ2-1, the complete variable domain is EAGVAQSPRYKIIEKRQSVAFWCNPISGHATLYWYQQILGQGPKLLIQFQNNGVVDDSQLPKDRFSAERLKGVDSTLKIQPAKLEDSAVYLCASSTGTSGRLDEQFFGPGTRLTVL.

This clone was picked up a small number of times. The chain recombines TRBV4-1 with TRBJ2-3; a possible D gene is TRBD2 (5 bases). The ends were cut back, 2 bases at V and 4 bases at J, with 13 bases in the middle. The CDR3 is 15 amino acids. The germline V gene has CDR1 MGHRA and CDR2 YSYEKL. CDR3 bases: TGCGCCAGCAGCCAACTCCCCGAGGAGGCAGATACGCAGTATTTT. Translated: CASSQLPEEADTQYF.